The count of the clone carrying this T cell receptor beta chain is one. As yet, its antigen is unknown. The data were taken from a study of T cell responses to AZD1222 COVID-19 vaccine. Study-level information: Second-dose intervals of approximately 4 or approximately 12 weeks were pooled. Whole-study results and caveats: Only after the peak T cell response were repertoires sampled. Two AZD1222 doses significantly raised spike-specific TCR breadth and depth over controls.

The CDR3 contains 15 residues. Germline-derived CDR1 and CDR2 are MNHNS and SASEGT. With 3 bases removed from V and 3 bases from J, the gap between germline ends came to 11 bases. Assay used: immunoSEQ multiplex PCR; TCRdb lists only in-frame clones, some missing. This sample carries more than 150,000 clones, around nine tenths of them seen once, and the ten largest clones take roughly 1.6%. This receptor was obtained from an adult in good health. The rearrangement links TRBV6-1 to TRBJ2-2, with D possibly TRBD2 on 7 matching bases. Material: peripheral blood, obtained on day 0 of AZD1222 vaccination. Written as DNA, the CDR3 is TGTGCCAGCAGTGATGGGGGGGCTCACACCGGGGAGCTGTTTTTT. Its protein product is CASSDGGAHTGELFF.